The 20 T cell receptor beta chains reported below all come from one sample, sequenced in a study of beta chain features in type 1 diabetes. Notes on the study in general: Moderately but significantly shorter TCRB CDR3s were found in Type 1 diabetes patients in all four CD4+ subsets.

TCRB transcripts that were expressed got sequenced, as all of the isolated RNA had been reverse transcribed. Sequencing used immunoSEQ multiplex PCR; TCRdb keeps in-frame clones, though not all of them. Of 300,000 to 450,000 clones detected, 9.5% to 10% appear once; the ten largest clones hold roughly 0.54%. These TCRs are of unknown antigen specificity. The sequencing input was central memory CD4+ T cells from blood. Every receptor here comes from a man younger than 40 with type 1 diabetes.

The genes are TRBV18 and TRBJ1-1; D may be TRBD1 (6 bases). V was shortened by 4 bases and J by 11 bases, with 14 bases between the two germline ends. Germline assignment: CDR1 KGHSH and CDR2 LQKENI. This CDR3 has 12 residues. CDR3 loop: CASSLQGRSAFF. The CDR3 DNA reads TGTGCCAGCTCACTACAGGGAAGGAGTGCTTTCTTT.

CDR3 in amino acids: CASSPNPTGGWSTDTQYF. DNA for the CDR3: TGTGCCAGCTCACCTAATCCGACAGGGGGATGGAGCACAGATACGCAGTATTTT. The V gene is TRBV18, the J gene TRBJ2-3, with 9 positions matching TRBD1. Germline CDR1 is KGHSH and CDR2 is LQKENI. The V segment lost 3 bases and the J segment 0 bases; nucleotides outside the gene matches: 10. This CDR3 comprises 18 residues. The full variable domain, in which reference TRBV18 and TRBJ2-3 provide the parts outside the CDR3, is NAGVMQNPRHLVRRRGQEARLRCSPMKGHSHVYWYRQLPEEGLKFMVYLQKENIIDESGMPKERFSAEFPKEGPSILRIQQVVRGDSAAYFCASSPNPTGGWSTDTQYFGPGTRLTVL.

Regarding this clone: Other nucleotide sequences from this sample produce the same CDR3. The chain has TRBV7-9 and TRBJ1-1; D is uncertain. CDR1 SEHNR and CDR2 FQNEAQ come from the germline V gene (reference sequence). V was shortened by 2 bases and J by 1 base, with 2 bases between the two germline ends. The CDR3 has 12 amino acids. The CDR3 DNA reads TGTGCCAGCAGCTTATCGAACACTGAAGCTTTCTTT. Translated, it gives CASSLSNTEAFF.

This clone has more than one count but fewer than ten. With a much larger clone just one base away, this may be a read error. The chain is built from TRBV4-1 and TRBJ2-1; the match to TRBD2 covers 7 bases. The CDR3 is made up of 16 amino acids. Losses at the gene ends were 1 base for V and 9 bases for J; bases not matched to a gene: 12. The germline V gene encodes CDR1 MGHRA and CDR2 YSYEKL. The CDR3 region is CASSQGGQRDRSEQFF. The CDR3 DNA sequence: TGCGCCAGCAGCCAAGGAGGTCAGCGGGATCGCTCTGAGCAGTTCTTC.

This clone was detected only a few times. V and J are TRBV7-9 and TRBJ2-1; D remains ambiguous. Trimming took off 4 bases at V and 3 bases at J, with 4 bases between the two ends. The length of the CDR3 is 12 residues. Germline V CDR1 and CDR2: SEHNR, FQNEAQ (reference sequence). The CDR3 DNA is TGTGCCAGCAGCTCCAACTACAATGAGCAGTTCTTC. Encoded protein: CASSSNYNEQFF.

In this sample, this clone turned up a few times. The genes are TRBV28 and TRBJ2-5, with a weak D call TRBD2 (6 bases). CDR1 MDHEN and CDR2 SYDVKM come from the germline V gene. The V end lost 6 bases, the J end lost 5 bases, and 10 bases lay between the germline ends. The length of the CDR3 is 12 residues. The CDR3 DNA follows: TGTGCCAGCAGGGGGGGTTGGGAGACCCAGTACTTC. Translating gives CASRGGWETQYF.

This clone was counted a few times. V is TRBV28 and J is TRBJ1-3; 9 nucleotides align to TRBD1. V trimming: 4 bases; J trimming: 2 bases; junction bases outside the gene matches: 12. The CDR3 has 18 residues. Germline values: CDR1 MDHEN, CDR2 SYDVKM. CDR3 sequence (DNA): TGTGCCAGCAGTTCCGGGACAGGGAGTGACGGCACTGGAAACACCATATATTTT. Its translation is CASSSGTGSDGTGNTIYF. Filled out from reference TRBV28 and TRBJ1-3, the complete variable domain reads DVKVTQSSRYLVKRTGEKVFLECVQDMDHENMFWYRQDPGLGLRLIYFSYDVKMKEKGDIPEGYSVSREKKERFSLILESASTNQTSMYLCASSSGTGSDGTGNTIYFGEGSWLTVV.

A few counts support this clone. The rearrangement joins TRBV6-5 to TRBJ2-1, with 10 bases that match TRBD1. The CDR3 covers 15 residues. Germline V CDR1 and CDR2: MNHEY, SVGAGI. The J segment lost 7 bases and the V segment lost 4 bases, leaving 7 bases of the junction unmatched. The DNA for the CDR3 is TGTGCCAGCAGTTCCCGGACAGGGGGTCGAAATGAGCAGTTCTTC. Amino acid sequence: CASSSRTGGRNEQFF.

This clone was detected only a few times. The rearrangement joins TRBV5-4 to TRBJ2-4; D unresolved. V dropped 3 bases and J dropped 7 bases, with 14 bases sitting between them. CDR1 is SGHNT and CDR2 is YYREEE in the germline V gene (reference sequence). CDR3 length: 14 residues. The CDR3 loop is CASSYGRTANIQYF. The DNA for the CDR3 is TGTGCCAGCAGCTACGGAAGGACGGCTAACATTCAGTACTTC.

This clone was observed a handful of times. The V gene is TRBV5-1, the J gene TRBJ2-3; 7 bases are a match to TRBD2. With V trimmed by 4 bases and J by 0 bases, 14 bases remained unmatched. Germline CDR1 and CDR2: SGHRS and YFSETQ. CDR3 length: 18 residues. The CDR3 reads CASSRTSEGGSSTDTQYF. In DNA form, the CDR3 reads TGCGCCAGCAGCAGAACTAGCGAGGGCGGTTCTAGCACAGATACGCAGTATTTT. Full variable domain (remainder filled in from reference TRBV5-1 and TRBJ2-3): KAGVTQTPRYLIKTRGQQVTLSCSPISGHRSVSWYQQTPGQGLQFLFEYFSETQRNKGNFPGRFSGRQFSNSRSEMNVSTLELGDSALYLCASSRTSEGGSSTDTQYFGPGTRLTVL.

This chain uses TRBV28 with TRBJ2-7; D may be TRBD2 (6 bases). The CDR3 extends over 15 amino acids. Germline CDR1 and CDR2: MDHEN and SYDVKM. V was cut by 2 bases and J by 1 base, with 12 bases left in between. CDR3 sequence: CASSLPVGRSYEQYF. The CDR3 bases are TGTGCCAGCAGTTTACCCGTGGGGAGGTCCTACGAGCAGTACTTC.

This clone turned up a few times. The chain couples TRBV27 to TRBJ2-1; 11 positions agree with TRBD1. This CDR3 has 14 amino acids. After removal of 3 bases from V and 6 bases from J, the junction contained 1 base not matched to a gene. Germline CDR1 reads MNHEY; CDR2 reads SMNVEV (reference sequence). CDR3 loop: CASSLGTGGNEQFF. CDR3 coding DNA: TGTGCCAGCAGTTTGGGGACAGGGGGCAATGAGCAGTTCTTC.

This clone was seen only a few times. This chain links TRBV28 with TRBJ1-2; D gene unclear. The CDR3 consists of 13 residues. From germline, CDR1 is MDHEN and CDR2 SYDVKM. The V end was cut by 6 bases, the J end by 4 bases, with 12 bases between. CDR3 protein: CASSGGSFYGYTF. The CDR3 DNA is TGTGCCAGCAGCGGAGGGAGTTTCTATGGCTACACCTTC.

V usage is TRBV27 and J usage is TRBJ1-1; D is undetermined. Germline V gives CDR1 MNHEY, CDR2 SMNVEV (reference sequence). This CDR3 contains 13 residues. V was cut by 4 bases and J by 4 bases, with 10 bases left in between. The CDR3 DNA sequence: TGTGCCAGCAGTTGGAGGAGAAGCACTGAAGCTTTCTTT. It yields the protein CASSWRRSTEAFF.

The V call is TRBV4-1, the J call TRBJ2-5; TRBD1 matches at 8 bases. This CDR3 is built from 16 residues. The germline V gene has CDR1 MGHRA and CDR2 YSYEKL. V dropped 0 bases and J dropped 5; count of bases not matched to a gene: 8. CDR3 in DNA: TGCGCCAGCAGCCAAGATTCGGCAGGGGGCTACGAGACCCAGTACTTC. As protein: CASSQDSAGGYETQYF.

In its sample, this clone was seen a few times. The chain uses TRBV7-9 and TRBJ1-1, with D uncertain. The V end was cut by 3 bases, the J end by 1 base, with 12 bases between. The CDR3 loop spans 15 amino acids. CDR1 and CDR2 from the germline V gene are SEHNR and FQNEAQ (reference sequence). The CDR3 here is CASSFRTGKNTEAFF. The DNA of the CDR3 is TGTGCCAGCAGCTTCCGAACGGGGAAGAACACTGAAGCTTTCTTT.

The CDR3 nucleotides are TGTGCCAGCAGCCCGGGACAGCCGTCCTACGAGCAGTACTTC. Translated, it gives CASSPGQPSYEQYF. V is TRBV7-2 and J is TRBJ2-7; 7 nucleotides line up with TRBD1. Trimming at V came to 5 bases and at J to 1 base, leaving 5 bases not matched to a gene. Germline assignment: CDR1 SGHTA and CDR2 FQGNSA. The CDR3 has 14 amino acids.

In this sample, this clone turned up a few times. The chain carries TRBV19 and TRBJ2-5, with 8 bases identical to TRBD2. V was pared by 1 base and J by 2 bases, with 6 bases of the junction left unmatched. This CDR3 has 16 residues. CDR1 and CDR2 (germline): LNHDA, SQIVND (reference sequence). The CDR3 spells CASSIGGAGAQETQYF. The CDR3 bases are TGTGCCAGTAGTATAGGAGGAGCGGGGGCGCAAGAGACCCAGTACTTC.

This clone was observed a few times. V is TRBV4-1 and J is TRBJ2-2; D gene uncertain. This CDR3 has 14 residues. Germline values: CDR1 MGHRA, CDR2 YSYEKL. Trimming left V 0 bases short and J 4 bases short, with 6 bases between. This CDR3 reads CASSQDSGTGELFF. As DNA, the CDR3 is TGCGCCAGCAGCCAAGACAGTGGCACCGGGGAGCTGTTTTTT.

The CDR3 loop is CASSYGTGGLEKLFF. The CDR3 DNA is TGTGCCAGCAGTTACGGGACAGGGGGTCTTGAAAAACTGTTTTTT. V usage is TRBV6-5 and J usage is TRBJ1-4; 11 nucleotides align to TRBD1. The V and J ends lost 2 bases and 7 bases, in that order; junction bases with no gene match: 3. CDR3 length: 15 residues. The germline gives CDR1 MNHEY, CDR2 SVGAGI.